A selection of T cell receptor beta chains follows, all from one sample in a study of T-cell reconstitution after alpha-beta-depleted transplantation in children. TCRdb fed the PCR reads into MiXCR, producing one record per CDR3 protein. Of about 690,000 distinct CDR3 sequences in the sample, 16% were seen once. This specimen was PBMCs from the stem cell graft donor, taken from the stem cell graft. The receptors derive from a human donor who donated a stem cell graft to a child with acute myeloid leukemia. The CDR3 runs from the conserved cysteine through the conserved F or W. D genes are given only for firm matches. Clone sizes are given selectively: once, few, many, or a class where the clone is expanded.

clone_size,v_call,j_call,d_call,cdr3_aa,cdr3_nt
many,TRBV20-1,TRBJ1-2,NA,CSASQGERGYTF,TGCAGTGCTAGTCAAGGGGAGCGGGGCTACACCTTC
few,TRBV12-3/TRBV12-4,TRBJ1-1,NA,CASRSYDSRNTEAFF,TGTGCCAGCAGATCATATGACTCCAGGAACACTGAAGCTTTCTTT
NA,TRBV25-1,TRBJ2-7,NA,CASSEAPLGGREQYF,TGTGCCAGCAGTGAAGCTCCTTTGGGGGGGCGCGAGCAGTACTTC
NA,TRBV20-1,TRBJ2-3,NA,CSARGWDGVDLLGKQYF,TGCAGTGCTAGAGGGTGGGATGGGGTAGACCTCTTGGGAAAGCAGTATTTT
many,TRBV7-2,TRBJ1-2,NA,CASSTPSTGLYTF,TGTGCCAGCAGCACCCCGTCGACAGGCCTCTACACCTTC
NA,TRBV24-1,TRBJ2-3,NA,CATSDTGTASSTDTQYF,TGTGCCACCAGTGACACCGGGACGGCAAGTAGCACAGATACGCAGTATTTT
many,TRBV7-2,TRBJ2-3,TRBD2,CASSSGLAAPRTDTQYF,TGTGCCAGCAGCTCTGGACTAGCGGCGCCCAGAACAGATACGCAGTATTTT
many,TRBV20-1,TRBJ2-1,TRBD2,CSARTGTRHEQFF,TGCAGTGCTAGGACCGGGACTAGGCATGAGCAGTTCTTC
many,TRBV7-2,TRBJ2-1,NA,CASSLALGLAYNEQFF,TGTGCCAGCAGCTTAGCACTTGGGTTAGCCTACAATGAGCAGTTCTTC
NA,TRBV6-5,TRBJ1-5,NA,CASHGRGGNQPQHF,TGTGCCAGCCACGGGAGGGGCGGCAATCAGCCCCAGCATTTT
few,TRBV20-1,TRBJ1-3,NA,CSARDDGNSGNTIYF,TGCAGTGCTAGAGATGACGGGAACTCTGGAAACACCATATATTTT
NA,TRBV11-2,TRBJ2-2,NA,CASSSYGELFF,TGTGCCAGCAGCTCTTACGGGGAGCTGTTTTTT
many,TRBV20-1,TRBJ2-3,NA,CSVRATDTQYF,TGCAGTGTAAGGGCCACAGATACGCAGTATTTT
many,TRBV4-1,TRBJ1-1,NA,CASSLKDQNTEAFF,TGCGCCAGCAGCTTAAAGGATCAGAACACTGAAGCTTTCTTT
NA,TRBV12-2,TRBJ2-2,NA,CASRRRWELFF,TGTGCAAGTCGCCGGCGGTGGGAGCTGTTTTTT
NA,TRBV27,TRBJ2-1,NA,CASRLGGGHEQFF,TGTGCCAGCAGGCTCGGGGGCGGGCATGAGCAGTTCTTC
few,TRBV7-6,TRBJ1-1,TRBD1,CASSPRDRGLAEAFF,TGTGCCAGCAGCCCCCGGGACAGGGGATTAGCTGAAGCTTTCTTT
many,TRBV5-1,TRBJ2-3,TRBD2,CASCSGGTSDTQYF,TGCGCCAGTTGTAGCGGGGGGACCTCAGATACGCAGTATTTT
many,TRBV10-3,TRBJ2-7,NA,CAIKQGVGKYEQYF,TGTGCCATCAAGCAGGGAGTGGGCAAGTACGAGCAGTACTTC
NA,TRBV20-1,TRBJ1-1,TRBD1,CSAGDRETEAFF,TGCAGTGCTGGGGACAGGGAAACTGAAGCTTTCTTT
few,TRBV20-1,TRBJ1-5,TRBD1,CSARGVTGGNQPQHF,TGCAGTGCTAGAGGTGTGACAGGGGGCAATCAGCCCCAGCATTTT
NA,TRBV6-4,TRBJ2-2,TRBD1,CASSPTGGATGELFF,TGTGCCAGCAGCCCGACAGGGGGTGCCACCGGGGAGCTGTTTTTT
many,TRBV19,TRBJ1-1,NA,CASMRVENTEAFF,TGTGCCAGTATGCGGGTCGAGAACACTGAAGCTTTCTTT
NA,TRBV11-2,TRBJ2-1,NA,CASSPPLGGRGRSSYNEQFF,TGTGCCAGCAGCCCCCCGCTCGGGGGGCGAGGGAGGAGCTCCTACAATGAGCAGTTCTTC
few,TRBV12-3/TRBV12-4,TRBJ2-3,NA,CASSLLRTGTDTQYF,TGTGCCAGCAGTTTACTGCGTACAGGAACAGATACGCAGTATTTT
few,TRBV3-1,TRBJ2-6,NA,CASSRSNVLTF,TGTGCCAGCAGCCGGAGCAACGTCCTGACTTTC
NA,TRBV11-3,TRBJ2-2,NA,CASEGNTGELFF,TGTGCCAGCGAGGGTAACACCGGGGAGCTGTTTTTT
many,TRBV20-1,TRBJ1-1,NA,CSARDDLRNPEAFF,TGCAGTGCTAGAGATGATTTGCGAAACCCTGAAGCTTTCTTT
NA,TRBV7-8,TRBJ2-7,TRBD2,CASLREGLTYEQYF,TGTGCCAGCCTTAGGGAGGGATTAACGTACGAGCAGTACTTC
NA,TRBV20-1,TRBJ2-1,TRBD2,CSARPLGAGKRTSHESSYNEQFF,TGCAGTGCTAGACCCCTTGGGGCAGGGAAAAGGACTAGCCACGAGAGCTCCTACAATGAGCAGTTCTTC
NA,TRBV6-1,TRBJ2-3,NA,CASSEVWSGLGSDRQYF,TGTGCCAGCAGTGAAGTTTGGTCAGGGTTGGGTTCAGATAGGCAGTATTTT
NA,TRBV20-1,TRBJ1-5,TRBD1,CSAPNTGANQPQHF,TGCAGTGCACCGAATACAGGGGCGAATCAGCCCCAGCATTTT
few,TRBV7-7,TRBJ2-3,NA,CASSPIGAGAADTQYF,TGTGCCAGCAGCCCCATCGGGGCGGGGGCGGCAGATACGCAGTATTTT
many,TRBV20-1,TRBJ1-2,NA,CSARGEAYGYTF,TGCAGTGCTAGGGGGGAGGCCTATGGCTACACCTTC